This T cell receptor (beta chain) was identified in a study of blood T cell repertoires in COVID-19. Seattle enrolled patients during active infection and tracked them longitudinally. TCRdb's copy holds only in-frame clones and misses some; the assay was immunoSEQ multiplex PCR. The sample yields 250,000 to 350,000 clones, about four fifths seen once. V was cut by 11 bases and J by 1 base, with 11 bases left in between. CDR1 is MDHEN, CDR2 SYDVKM, per germline. CDR3 length: 13 amino acids. Sequenced: peripheral blood. The receptor comes from a person aged 65 to 85 with COVID-19, enrolled during active disease. The chain couples TRBV28 to TRBJ2-2; D is perhaps TRBD1 (5 bases). CDR3 coding DNA: TGTGCCGCTCCCGACAGGAACACCGGGGAGCTGTTTTTT. Translation gives CAAPDRNTGELFF.